These 17 T cell receptor beta chains were sequenced from one sample in a study of T cell responses to AZD1222 COVID-19 vaccine. The assay was immunoSEQ multiplex PCR, and TCRdb's table has in-frame clones only and misses some. The data contain some 94,000 clones, approximately 90% of them singletons. The source was peripheral blood, collected on day 0 of AZD1222 vaccination. These receptors came from an adult in good health.

V is TRBV19 and J is TRBJ2-7; TRBD1 matches 7 bases. This CDR3 spans 15 amino acids. Trimming cost V 6 bases and J 1 base; bases outside gene matches: 9. CDR1 and CDR2 (germline): LNHDA, SQIVND (reference sequence). As DNA, the CDR3 is TGTGCCAGTAGGGCGAATAACAGGGGTTCCTACGAGCAGTACTTC. It is translated as CASRANNRGSYEQYF. The variable domain in full, completed from reference TRBV19 and TRBJ2-7, reads DGGITQSPKYLFRKEGQNVTLSCEQNLNHDAMYWYRQDPGQGLRLIYYSQIVNDFQKGDIAEGYSVSREKKESFPLTVTSAQKNPTAFYLCASRANNRGSYEQYFGPGTRLTVT.

The chain joins TRBV19 to TRBJ1-1; maybe TRBD1 (6 bases). Germline V gene data show CDR1 as LNHDA and CDR2 as SQIVND (reference sequence). This CDR3 is built from 13 residues. Trimming pared 6 bases from V and 4 bases from J, leaving 12 bases between. CDR3 amino acids: CASRKTGSTEAFF. The CDR3 bases are TGTGCCAGTAGAAAAACAGGGAGCACTGAAGCTTTCTTT. Full variable domain (outside the CDR3, taken from reference TRBV19 and TRBJ1-1): DGGITQSPKYLFRKEGQNVTLSCEQNLNHDAMYWYRQDPGQGLRLIYYSQIVNDFQKGDIAEGYSVSREKKESFPLTVTSAQKNPTAFYLCASRKTGSTEAFFGQGTRLTVV.

This chain connects TRBV28 to TRBJ2-1; TRBD2 matches 11 bases. V lost 6 bases, J lost 6 bases, and 7 bases stayed unmatched. The CDR3 is 15 amino acids. Per germline, CDR1 MDHEN and CDR2 SYDVKM. CDR3 amino acids: CASSLAGGPLNEQFF. The CDR3 DNA reads as TGTGCCAGCAGCTTAGCGGGAGGGCCTCTCAATGAGCAGTTCTTC.

This clone is a singleton in its sample. The chain couples TRBV14 to TRBJ1-1; tentative D call: TRBD1 (5 bases). Germline CDR1 reads SGHDN; CDR2 reads FVKESK. Trimming took off 4 bases at V and 0 bases at J, with 9 bases between the two ends. The CDR3 contains 14 residues. The CDR3 region is CASSPGYMNTEAFF. CDR3 bases: TGTGCCAGCAGCCCAGGGTATATGAACACTGAAGCTTTCTTT.

This chain links TRBV5-1 with TRBJ1-5; D not resolved. The germline gives CDR1 SGHRS, CDR2 YFSETQ. Trimming removed 0 bases at V and 5 bases at J, with 12 bases between. This CDR3 spans 15 amino acids. The DNA for the CDR3 is TGCGCCAGCAGCTTGGACGGGGTCCCCCATCAGCCCCAGCATTTT. Translating it yields CASSLDGVPHQPQHF.

In this sample, this clone turned up once. The chain uses TRBV27 and TRBJ2-4; tentatively, D is TRBD2 (6 bases). Trimming removed 6 bases from V and 8 bases from J, with 11 bases in between. CDR3 size: 12 residues. Per germline, CDR1 MNHEY and CDR2 SMNVEV (reference sequence). The CDR3 DNA follows: TGTGCCAGCAGCTCCGGGAGAGACATTCAGTACTTC. It encodes CASSSGRDIQYF.

The chain has TRBV7-2 and TRBJ1-1, with D perhaps matching TRBD1 (6 bases). The CDR3 is 14 residues long. The V end lost 1 base, the J end lost 6 bases, and 12 bases lay between the germline ends. Germline V gene data show CDR1 as SGHTA and CDR2 as FQGNSA. CDR3 nucleotide sequence: TGTGCCAGCAGCTTAGGGCAATCAGGGGCTGAAGCTTTCTTT. Its translation: CASSLGQSGAEAFF.

The J gene is TRBJ1-1, the V gene TRBV9; D might be TRBD1 (6 bases). Trimming stripped 2 bases from V and 5 bases from J, with 16 bases between. There are 15 residues in the CDR3. CDR1 and CDR2 from the germline V gene are SGDLS and YYNGEE. The CDR3 spells CASSVGQGPGTEAFF. The CDR3 DNA follows: TGTGCCAGCAGCGTGGGGCAGGGGCCTGGTACTGAAGCTTTCTTT.

The chain employs TRBV12-5 and TRBJ2-3, with D tentatively TRBD1 (6 bases). Deletions cut 6 bases from V and 9 bases from J, with 16 bases between. The CDR3 is 13 amino acids. Germline lookup yields CDR1 LGHNT and CDR2 FRNRAP. The DNA for the CDR3 is TGTGCTAGTGGGGCTGATGGGGGCGGCACGCAGTATTTT. Translation gives CASGADGGGTQYF.

The V and J genes are TRBV23-1 and TRBJ2-7, with TRBD1 matching 7 bases. TRBV23-1 is treated as an ORF (open reading frame) with a function not yet certain. J gave up 0 bases and V 8 bases, and 4 bases lay outside the gene matches. The CDR3 is 13 residues long. The DNA for the CDR3 is TGCGCCAGCGTATGGACAGGCTCCTACGAGCAGTACTTC. Protein sequence: CASVWTGSYEQYF.

The V gene is TRBV3-1 (or the pseudogene TRBV3-2), the J gene TRBJ2-3; D is ambiguous. Per the germline V gene, CDR1 is LGHDT and CDR2 is YNNKEL (reference sequence). With 0 bases removed from V and 2 bases from J, the gap between germline ends came to 9 bases. CDR3 size: 15 residues. This CDR3 reads CASSQDRTNTDTQYF. The CDR3 coding sequence is TGTGCCAGCAGCCAAGATCGAACCAACACAGATACGCAGTATTTT.

This chain uses TRBV28 with TRBJ1-1; D is unresolved. The CDR3 loop spans 15 amino acids. The V gene's germline CDR1 is MDHEN and CDR2 SYDVKM. V shed 5 bases and J shed 4 bases, with 17 bases lying between them. This CDR3 reads CASSVSPGRGTEAFF. For the CDR3, the DNA is TGTGCCAGCAGTGTTTCGCCCGGGCGTGGCACTGAAGCTTTCTTT.

The rearrangement uses TRBV11-3 and TRBJ2-7; D is perhaps TRBD2 (6 bases). The V end was cut by 5 bases, the J end by 3 bases, with 11 bases between. The CDR3 spans 13 residues. CDR1 SGHNT and CDR2 YENEEA come from the germline V gene. CDR3 in amino acids: CASSRRGDYEQYF. Here the CDR3 DNA reads TGTGCCAGCAGCCGGCGGGGAGACTACGAGCAGTACTTC.

V gene TRBV6-1 combines with J gene TRBJ1-3; D unresolved. Germline loops: CDR1 MNHNS, CDR2 SASEGT. Trimming removed 2 bases from V and 4 bases from J, with 9 bases in between. The length of the CDR3 is 14 residues. CDR3 loop: CASSEWQRGNTIYF. The DNA for the CDR3 is TGTGCCAGCAGTGAATGGCAACGGGGAAACACCATATATTTT.

This clone was recorded once. Other DNA variants within this sample encode the same CDR3. This sequence joins TRBV5-5 and TRBJ1-4; TRBD1 matches 7 bases. The CDR3 covers 14 residues. CDR1 and CDR2 (germline): SGHKS, YYEKEE (reference sequence). V lost 2 bases, J lost 8 bases, and 6 bases stayed unmatched. This chain's CDR3 is CASSFRQGGEKLFF. As DNA, the CDR3 is TGTGCCAGCAGCTTCAGACAGGGCGGAGAAAAACTGTTTTTT.

The chain combines TRBV18 with TRBJ2-6; 8 nucleotides match TRBD1. Germline V gives CDR1 KGHSH, CDR2 LQKENI. The CDR3 has 19 residues. The V and J ends lost 1 base and 0 bases, in that order; junction bases with no gene match: 8. CDR3 nucleotides: TGTGCCAGCTCACCACGAGTCCGGACAGGGCACTCTGGGGCCAACGTCCTGACTTTC. As protein: CASSPRVRTGHSGANVLTF.

The chain has TRBV27 and TRBJ2-7, with a possible D match to TRBD2 (5 bases). The germline V gene encodes CDR1 MNHEY and CDR2 SMNVEV (reference sequence). V was clipped by 5 bases and J by 3 bases, with 11 bases between them. The CDR3 has 13 amino acids. CDR3 nucleotide sequence: TGTGCCAGCAGTACTAGTGCCTTCTACGAGCAGTACTTC. Amino acid sequence: CASSTSAFYEQYF.